This T cell receptor (beta chain) comes out of a study of blood T cell repertoires in COVID-19. Germline V CDR1 and CDR2: SGHDN, FVKESK. V shed 4 bases and J shed 3 bases, with 16 bases lying between them. The length of the CDR3 is 17 residues. This clone was recorded only once. Original methodology: Reference gene primer amplification gave estimated nucleated cell counts. Only in-frame clones appear in the TCRdb table, and some are missing; sequencing was by immunoSEQ multiplex PCR. V and J calls and clone size are copied from that table; D and trimming were computed from the DNA. In the table there are about 110,000 clones, approximately 69% of which are singletons.

The chain uses TRBV14 and TRBJ2-6, with a tentative D call TRBD2 (5 bases). Sequenced: peripheral blood. This TCR came from a man older than 75 with acute or convalescent COVID-19. The DNA for the CDR3 is TGTGCCAGCAGCCGGGGAAGCGGCGCCCGTGGGGCCAACGTCCTGACTTTC. This gives the protein CASSRGSGARGANVLTF.